Below, 25 T cell receptor beta chains from the same sample are listed, as sequenced in a study of blood T cell repertoires in COVID-19. Data came from immunoSEQ multiplex PCR; TCRdb stores just in-frame clones and leaves some out. The sample holds tens of thousands of clones, around 80% seen once. Sequencing used peripheral blood. The receptors originated from an older man with acute or convalescent COVID-19.

This clone was recorded a few times. CDR3 sequence (DNA): TGTGCCAGCAGTGGGAACAGGGTTACTTTCTTT. Translated, it gives CASSGNRVTFF. The J gene is TRBJ1-1, the V gene TRBV28; possible D gene TRBD1, 6 bases. Looked up from germline, CDR1 is MDHEN and CDR2 is SYDVKM. This CDR3 has 11 residues. Trimming left V 5 bases short and J 12 bases short, with 13 bases between.

The V call is TRBV7-8, the J call TRBJ2-3; D gene ambiguous. This CDR3 is 15 amino acids long. V was trimmed by 1 base and J by 3 bases, leaving 11 bases between them. Germline V CDR1 and CDR2: SGHVS, FQNEAQ. In DNA form, the CDR3 reads TGTGCCAGCAGCTTAGGACTCTCCCGGACAGATACGCAGTATTTT. This codes for CASSLGLSRTDTQYF.

The chain is built from TRBV27 and TRBJ2-3, with 15 bases that match TRBD2. The J segment lost 5 bases and the V segment lost 3 bases, leaving 3 bases of the junction unmatched. Per the germline V gene, CDR1 is MNHEY and CDR2 is SMNVEV (reference sequence). This CDR3 has 16 residues. CDR3 nucleotides: TGTGCCAGCAGTTTTTGGACTAGCGGGGGGGTAGATACGCAGTATTTT. Amino acids: CASSFWTSGGVDTQYF.

In this sample, this clone turned up once. The CDR3 DNA sequence: TGTGCCAGCAGCTTAGAGAGGGGGCTGACTGAAGCTTTCTTT. It encodes CASSLERGLTEAFF. The chain carries TRBV11-2 and TRBJ1-1, with 7 bases aligning to TRBD1. The germline V gene encodes CDR1 SGHAT and CDR2 FQNNGV. This CDR3 is 14 amino acids long. The V and J ends lost 0 bases and 5 bases, in that order; junction bases with no gene match: 3.

The J gene is TRBJ1-5, the V gene TRBV27, with TRBD1 matching over 11 bases. The CDR3 loop spans 16 amino acids. CDR1 and CDR2 from the germline V gene are MNHEY and SMNVEV (reference sequence). J gave up 5 bases and V 6 bases, and 9 bases lay outside the gene matches. The DNA for the CDR3 is TGTGCCAGCAGCTCACGGACAGGGGGCGTCTATCAGCCCCAGCATTTT. This encodes CASSSRTGGVYQPQHF.

As DNA, the CDR3 is TGTGCCAGCAGCGAAGGGACTAGCGGGGGCCAGGTTGAGCAGTTCTTC. Its protein is CASSEGTSGGQVEQFF. The rearrangement links TRBV3-1 (or the pseudogene TRBV3-2) to TRBJ2-1; TRBD2 matches 14 bases. The V gene's germline CDR1 is LGHDT and CDR2 YNNKEL (reference sequence). The V segment lost 5 bases and the J segment 9 bases; nucleotides outside the gene matches: 9. This CDR3 contains 16 residues.

The V gene is TRBV29-1, the J gene TRBJ1-1, with 7 bases matching TRBD1. This CDR3 is 13 amino acids long. The ends lost 7 bases at V and 2 bases at J; junction bases unmatched: 7. From germline, CDR1 is SQVTM and CDR2 ANQGSEA. The CDR3 bases are TGCAGCGCCAGGACAGGACTTAACACTGAAGCTTTCTTT. This encodes CSARTGLNTEAFF.

This chain joins TRBV27 and TRBJ1-2, with D unclear. CDR3 length: 14 amino acids. Trimming left V 5 bases short and J 0 bases short, with 10 bases between. CDR1 MNHEY and CDR2 SMNVEV come from the germline V gene (reference sequence). CDR3 DNA: TGTGCCAGCAGTCCACGAGGAGCTAACTATGGCTACACCTTC. It yields the protein CASSPRGANYGYTF.

In its sample, this clone was seen a few times. The rearrangement uses TRBV7-8 and TRBJ1-5, with D perhaps TRBD1 (5 bases). The CDR3 totals 14 residues. The germline gives CDR1 SGHVS, CDR2 FQNEAQ. Trimming removed 5 bases at V and 1 base at J, with 9 bases between. The CDR3 bases are TGTGCCAGCAGCCCGGCAGGGAGCAATCAGCCCCAGCATTTT. Its protein product is CASSPAGSNQPQHF.

CDR3 in DNA: TGTGCCAGCAGTTTAGGGGCGGGAGAGCAGTACTTC. Protein sequence: CASSLGAGEQYF. The chain has TRBV12-3 or TRBV12-4 and TRBJ2-7; possibly TRBD2 for D (6 bases). The CDR3 runs to 12 residues. Trimming took off 1 base at V and 7 bases at J, with 8 bases between the two ends.

The V and J genes are TRBV3-1 (or the pseudogene TRBV3-2) and TRBJ2-7; TRBD2 matches 13 bases. Germline V gene data show CDR1 as LGHDT and CDR2 as YNNKEL (reference sequence). Trimming at V came to 0 bases and at J to 4 bases, leaving 6 bases not matched to a gene. The CDR3 totals 17 residues. CDR3 sequence (DNA): TGTGCCAGCAGCCAAGATCGGGGACTAGCGGGATCTTACGAGCAGTACTTC. This codes for CASSQDRGLAGSYEQYF.

This rearrangement joins TRBV4-1 to TRBJ2-7, with TRBD2 matching over 13 bases. Losses at the gene ends were 0 bases for V and 1 base for J; bases not matched to a gene: 9. This CDR3 spans 19 amino acids. Germline CDR1 MGHRA, CDR2 YSYEKL. CDR3 DNA sequence: TGCGCCAGCAGCCAAGATGAGAGACTAGCGGGAGGAAAGTCCTACGAGCAGTACTTC. Translated, it gives CASSQDERLAGGKSYEQYF.

This chain uses TRBV19 with TRBJ2-7; TRBD2 agrees at 8 bases. V lost 3 bases and J lost 5; bases outside the gene matches: 6. This CDR3 spans 14 amino acids. The germline gives CDR1 LNHDA, CDR2 SQIVND (reference sequence). CDR3 DNA sequence: TGTGCCAGTAGTATTGGCGGGGGGACCCACGAGCAGTACTTC. Encoded protein: CASSIGGGTHEQYF.

CDR3 protein: CASSATSRQYF. CDR3 sequence (DNA): TGTGCCAGCAGTGCTACTAGCAGACAGTACTTC. This chain links TRBV28 with TRBJ2-4; D possibly corresponds to TRBD2 (6 bases). V was shortened by 5 bases and J by 13 bases, with 12 bases between the two germline ends. CDR1 and CDR2 from the germline V gene are MDHEN and SYDVKM. CDR3 size: 11 residues.

J is TRBJ1-3 and V is TRBV6-5; perhaps TRBD1 as D (5 bases). The CDR3 spans 15 residues. The V end was cut by 0 bases, the J end by 8 bases, with 14 bases between. Germline V gives CDR1 MNHEY, CDR2 SVGAGI. For the CDR3, the DNA is TGTGCCAGCAGTTACTCGATCGGCAGGGCGGACACCATATATTTT. This codes for CASSYSIGRADTIYF.

In its sample, this clone was seen a few times. The V and J genes are TRBV15 and TRBJ2-1; D gene unclear. The germline V and J ends were trimmed by 1 base and 5 bases, with 9 bases remaining between them. CDR3 size: 14 residues. Germline V gives CDR1 LNHNV, CDR2 YYDKDF (reference sequence). The CDR3 loop reads CATSRANYNNEQFF. CDR3 DNA: TGTGCCACCAGCAGAGCCAACTACAACAATGAGCAGTTCTTC.

The chain joins TRBV18 to TRBJ2-7, with a weak D call TRBD1 (6 bases). CDR1 is KGHSH and CDR2 is LQKENI in the germline V gene. This CDR3 has 14 residues. The ends were cut back, 2 bases at V and 5 bases at J, with 13 bases in the middle. CDR3 DNA: TGTGCCAGCTCACCATCACACAGGGAAGACGAGCAGTACTTC. Translating it yields CASSPSHREDEQYF.

The rearrangement links TRBV15 to TRBJ1-5, with no clear D. This CDR3 contains 14 residues. CDR1 and CDR2 from the germline V gene are LNHNV and YYDKDF (reference sequence). The V end lost 5 bases, the J end lost 6 bases, and 14 bases lay between the germline ends. The CDR3 loop is CATSRGEKSQPQHF. CDR3 bases: TGTGCCACCAGCCGGGGAGAAAAAAGTCAGCCCCAGCATTTT. Based on the CDR3 plus reference TRBV15 and TRBJ1-5, the full variable domain is DAMVIQNPRYQVTQFGKPVTLSCSQTLNHNVMYWYQQKSSQAPKLLFHYYDKDFNNEADTPDNFQSRRPNTSFCFLDIRSPGLGDTAMYLCATSRGEKSQPQHFGDGTRLSIL.

The rearrangement joins TRBV14 to TRBJ2-3; 10 bases align to TRBD2. Germline-derived CDR1 and CDR2 are SGHDN and FVKESK. The V gene end was trimmed by 2 bases and the J gene end by 7 bases; junction bases not matched to a gene: 9. The CDR3 runs 16 residues. The CDR3 is CASSQRLPSGSHTQYF. The CDR3, as DNA: TGTGCCAGCAGCCAAAGGCTGCCTAGCGGGAGCCATACGCAGTATTTT.

This sequence joins TRBV4-3 and TRBJ1-2, with D possibly being TRBD1 (5 bases). Trimming shortened V by 2 bases and J by 2 bases, and 12 bases separated the two germline ends. The CDR3 contains 15 residues. The germline V gene encodes CDR1 LGHNA and CDR2 YSLEER. The CDR3 DNA reads TGCGCCAGCAGCCAATCAGGGTGGAACAACTATGGCTACACCTTC. Translation: CASSQSGWNNYGYTF.

The chain links TRBV12-3 or TRBV12-4 to TRBJ2-5; D call uncertain. Deletions cut 3 bases from V and 3 bases from J, with 8 bases between. The CDR3 has 13 amino acids. The CDR3 DNA sequence: TGTGCCAGCAGTTTGAACTTTAAAGAGACCCAGTACTTC. This sequence encodes CASSLNFKETQYF.

The V gene is TRBV27, the J gene TRBJ2-2; 14 positions agree with TRBD2. The CDR3 extends over 20 amino acids. From germline, CDR1 is MNHEY and CDR2 SMNVEV (reference sequence). V shed 4 bases, J shed 6 bases, and the junction held 16 bases outside the gene matches. Here the CDR3 reads CASSYGTLGLAGEEAGELFF. For the CDR3, the DNA is TGTGCCAGCAGTTACGGGACCTTGGGACTAGCGGGAGAGGAGGCCGGGGAGCTGTTTTTT.

The chain combines TRBV24-1 with TRBJ2-3; tentative D call: TRBD1 (6 bases). Trimming cost V 7 bases and J 8 bases, with 12 bases left between them. CDR1 and CDR2 from the germline V gene are KGHDR and SFDVKD. This CDR3 spans 12 amino acids. CDR3 protein: CATSRLQGTQYF. CDR3 sequence (DNA): TGTGCCACCAGCCGGCTACAGGGTACGCAGTATTTT.

This rearrangement joins TRBV7-6 to TRBJ1-4, with D possibly matching TRBD1 (5 bases). Trimming cost V 1 base and J 11 bases, with 11 bases left between them. The germline V gene has CDR1 SGHVS and CDR2 FNYEAQ. The CDR3 runs to 13 residues. CDR3 DNA sequence: TGTGCCAGCAGCTTAGTATTCCCAGGGAAACTGTTTTTT. Its translation is CASSLVFPGKLFF.

This chain connects TRBV27 to TRBJ2-3, with D uncertain. This CDR3 is built from 13 residues. Trimming shortened V by 8 bases and J by 6 bases, and 15 bases separated the two germline ends. Germline CDR1 is MNHEY and CDR2 is SMNVEV (reference sequence). The CDR3 nucleotides read TGTGCCAGCTCCCCCTTGTCGAGGGATACGCAGTATTTT. It codes for CASSPLSRDTQYF.